These 2 T cell receptor beta chains originate from one sample sequenced in a study of CD8+ T cells in alopecia areata. Extracted RNA was reverse transcribed, and the resulting cDNA served as sequencing template. Assay used: immunoSEQ multiplex PCR; TCRdb lists only in-frame clones, some missing. The sample records fewer than 200,000 clones, roughly 62% being singletons. Treatment here: oral pan-JAK inhibitor, 5-10 mg twice daily. This sample comprised CD8+ T cells sorted from blood, obtained at week 24, from a patient treated with tofacitinib. These receptors were taken from a human donor with alopecia areata.

The chain employs TRBV9 and TRBJ2-3, with 13 bases identical to TRBD2. The CDR3 spans 17 residues. Germline V gives CDR1 SGDLS, CDR2 YYNGEE. J gave up 4 bases and V 0 bases, and 5 bases lay outside the gene matches. This chain's CDR3 is CASSVGLAGGGADTQYF. CDR3 in DNA: TGTGCCAGCAGCGTAGGACTAGCGGGGGGAGGTGCAGATACGCAGTATTTT.

This clone showed up just once. The chain joins TRBV9 to TRBJ2-4; 9 bases line up with TRBD1. Germline V lookup: CDR1 SGDLS, CDR2 YYNGEE. V dropped 8 bases and J dropped 9; count of bases not matched to a gene: 6. This CDR3 is built from 12 residues. CDR3 protein: CASGGQGLIQYF. The CDR3 nucleotides read TGTGCCAGTGGGGGACAGGGACTCATTCAGTACTTC.